Listed below are T cell receptor beta chains from one sample, sequenced in a study of cytomegalovirus exposure and HLA in healthy donors. Using immunoSEQ multiplex PCR, the repertoire was profiled, and TCRdb retains in-frame clones only, with some absent. This sample has under 200,000 clones, with approximately 84% found just once. The material sequenced was PBMCs. The receptor source for this set is a man aged 50 or older in good health and CMV-seropositive. Each CDR3 is given with its conserved first and last residue. D genes are given only for firm matches.

V	J	D	CDR3
TRBV11-1	TRBJ1-4	-	CASSLGRRRGNEKLFF
TRBV30	TRBJ1-1	-	CAFLKGTGEAFF
TRBV5-8	TRBJ1-6	-	CASSLGTGSSYNSPLHF
TRBV15	TRBJ2-7	TRBD2	CATSRDRSGSRYEQYF
TRBV5-1	TRBJ2-1	-	CASSFRPTGVDEQFF
TRBV18	TRBJ2-2	TRBD2	CASSPAIGSGDNTGELFF
TRBV7-2	TRBJ2-2	-	CASSLVQHTGELFF
TRBV6-5	TRBJ2-1	TRBD2	CASSYAKLATYNEQFF
TRBV12-5	TRBJ1-1	TRBD1	CASMGVRGLMNTEAFF
TRBV28	TRBJ2-3	-	CASSWTFREDTQYF
TRBV18	TRBJ2-5	-	CASSNSGQETQYF
TRBV5-1	TRBJ2-7	-	CASSLRQGGYEQYF
TRBV28	-	TRBD2	CASSLNVGAGTHEQYF
TRBV28	TRBJ2-5	TRBD2	CASTSGGANEETQYF
TRBV5-5	TRBJ1-4	TRBD1	CASSSGQDPEKLFF
TRBV6-5	TRBJ1-1	-	CASSYNYGGSTEAFF
TRBV6-6	TRBJ2-7	-	CASSLSREQYF
TRBV6-5	TRBJ1-5	-	CASSSTVNQPQHF